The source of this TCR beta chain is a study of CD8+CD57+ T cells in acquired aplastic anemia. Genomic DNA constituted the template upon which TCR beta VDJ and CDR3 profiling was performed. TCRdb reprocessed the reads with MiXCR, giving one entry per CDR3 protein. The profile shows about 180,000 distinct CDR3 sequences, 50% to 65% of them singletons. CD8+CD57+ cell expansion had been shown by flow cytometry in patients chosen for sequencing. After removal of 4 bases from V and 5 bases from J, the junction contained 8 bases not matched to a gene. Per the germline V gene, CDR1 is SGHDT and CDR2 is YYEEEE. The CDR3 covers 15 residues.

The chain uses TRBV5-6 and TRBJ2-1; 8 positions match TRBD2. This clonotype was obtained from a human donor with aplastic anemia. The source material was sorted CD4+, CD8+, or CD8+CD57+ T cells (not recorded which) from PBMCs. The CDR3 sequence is CASSRGGGLHNEQFF. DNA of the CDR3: TGTGCCAGCAGCCGGGGCGGGGGGCTACACAATGAGCAGTTCTTC.